These T cell receptor beta chains were read from a single sample in a study of human T cells and chemical hapten exposure. TCRdb ran MiXCR on the RACE reads and lists one entry per CDR3 protein. The data show approximately 400,000 distinct CDR3 sequences, with approximately 5% seen just once and under 3% held by the top ten. The source was whole blood, collected in connection with sensitization to the hapten diphenylcyclopropenone (DPC). Receptors originate from a woman aged 45-59 years with alopecia areata. Some clones in this sample may be carry-over from other donors' samples. The CDR3 runs from the conserved cysteine through the conserved F or W. Each record gives: clone size, V gene, J gene, D gene, CDR3 length, CDR3 protein, CDR3 DNA. The D gene is left open where the match is weak. Size is stated for part of the rows, as once, few or many counts, or as a class when the clone is expanded.

>many|TRBV7-2|TRBJ2-3|.|17
CASSRSGAGRGTDTQYF
TGTGCCAGCAGCCGGAGTGGGGCCGGTCGGGGCACAGATACGCAGTATTTT
>.|TRBV6-1|TRBJ1-4|TRBD1|14
CASSTGTGLEKLFF
TGTGCCAGCAGTACCGGGACAGGGTTAGAAAAACTGTTTTTT
>few|TRBV9|TRBJ2-3|.|15
CASTAGLSPSDTQYF
TGTGCCAGCACAGCAGGGCTGAGCCCCTCAGATACGCAGTATTTT
>many|TRBV27|TRBJ2-2|TRBD1|12
CASRTGAGELFF
TGTGCCAGTAGAACAGGGGCCGGGGAGCTGTTTTTT
>many|TRBV10-2|TRBJ1-4|TRBD1|14
CASREGGLNEKLFF
TGCGCCAGCAGGGAAGGGGGCCTAAATGAAAAACTGTTTTTT
>many|TRBV6-2/TRBV6-3|TRBJ2-1|TRBD2|17
CASSSLAGPLTYNEQFF
TGTGCCAGCAGTTCCCTAGCGGGTCCTCTTACTTACAATGAGCAGTTCTTC
>many|TRBV27|TRBJ2-3|.|13
CASGRPLTDTQYF
TGTGCCAGCGGGAGGCCCCTCACAGATACGCAGTATTTT
>.|TRBV6-2/TRBV6-3|TRBJ2-5|.|18
CASSYSRKDSKTAETQYF
TGTGCCAGCAGTTACTCGAGGAAGGACTCCAAGACGGCGGAGACCCAGTACTTC
>many|TRBV7-9|TRBJ1-2|TRBD1|16
CASSWETGPSNYGYTF
TGTGCCAGCAGCTGGGAGACAGGGCCCTCTAACTATGGCTACACCTTC
>.|TRBV9|TRBJ1-4|TRBD1|15
CASSAPGQGNEKLFF
TGTGCCAGCAGCGCTCCGGGACAGGGTAATGAAAAACTGTTTTTT
>few|TRBV29-1|TRBJ1-3|.|13
CSAAQDDGNTIYF
TGCAGCGCCGCCCAGGATGATGGAAACACCATATATTTT
>many|TRBV5-1|TRBJ1-1|TRBD1|15
CASSTGTGMNTEAFF
TGCGCCAGCAGCACAGGGACAGGCATGAACACTGAAGCTTTCTTT
>few|TRBV6-2/TRBV6-3|TRBJ2-2|TRBD2|18
CASSQGLAFDANTGELFF
TGTGCCAGCAGTCAGGGACTAGCGTTCGACGCGAACACCGGGGAGCTGTTTTTT
>many|TRBV11-2|TRBJ2-4|.|18
CASSLDLGPLIAKNIQYF
TGTGCCAGCAGCTTAGACTTGGGACCCCTAATAGCCAAAAACATTCAGTACTTC
>few|TRBV5-1|TRBJ2-7|.|14
CASSGGAIAYEQYF
TGCGCCAGCAGCGGCGGGGCCATAGCCTACGAGCAGTACTTC
>.|TRBV7-8|TRBJ2-1|TRBD2|15
CASSLRLAGDYEQFF
TGTGCCAGCAGCTTAAGGCTAGCGGGAGATTATGAGCAGTTCTTC
>.|TRBV20-1|TRBJ1-6|.|13
CSARPRNNSPLHF
TGCAGTGCTAGACCAAGGAATAATTCACCCCTCCACTTT
>many|TRBV6-2/TRBV6-3|TRBJ2-3|.|11
CASSTSDTQYF
TGTGCCAGCAGTACGTCAGATACGCAGTATTTT
>many|TRBV5-1|TRBJ2-1|.|15
CASSWMATPGMEQFF
TGCGCCAGCAGCTGGATGGCTACCCCAGGGATGGAGCAGTTCTTC
>.|TRBV5-1|TRBJ2-5|.|12
CASSLVEKTQYF
TGCGCCAGCAGCTTGGTGGAGAAGACCCAGTACTTC
>many|TRBV7-4|TRBJ2-1|.|16
CASSLGRRAVGCEQFF
TGTGCCAGCAGCTTAGGACGGCGGGCTGTGGGTTGTGAGCAGTTCTTC
>many|TRBV20-1|TRBJ1-1|.|13
CSASRTALPEAFF
TGCAGTGCTTCTAGGACAGCCTTGCCTGAAGCTTTCTTT
>.|TRBV27|TRBJ2-5|TRBD2|16
CASSLSPSGSEETQYF
TGTGCCAGCAGTTTATCACCTAGCGGGAGTGAAGAGACCCAGTACTTC
>many|TRBV7-9|TRBJ2-1|TRBD1|15
CASSPQGGPYNEQFF
TGTGCCAGCAGTCCTCAAGGGGGCCCCTACAATGAGCAGTTCTTC
>many|TRBV7-9|TRBJ1-2|.|14
CASSPRAEHYGYTF
TGTGCCAGCAGTCCCCGCGCAGAGCACTATGGCTACACCTTC
>few|TRBV19|TRBJ1-5|.|14
CASSRTLSNQPQHF
TGTGCCAGTAGTAGGACCCTTAGCAATCAGCCCCAGCATTTT
>.|TRBV6-5|TRBJ1-1|.|11
CASGGGPEAFF
TGTGCCAGCGGTGGGGGTCCTGAAGCTTTCTTT
>.|TRBV6-5|TRBJ2-3|TRBD1|15
CASSTDRGKSDTQYF
TGTGCCAGCAGTACGGACAGGGGAAAATCAGATACGCAGTATTTT
>.|TRBV6-1|TRBJ1-5|.|15
CASSRRTGGNQPQHF
TGTGCCAGCAGTCGTCGGACGGGGGGCAATCAGCCCCAGCATTTT
>once|TRBV5-4|TRBJ1-1|TRBD1|16
CATALPGTGNGVEAFF
TGTGCCACCGCTCTCCCCGGGACAGGTAACGGCGTGGAAGCTTTCTTT
>many|TRBV6-2/TRBV6-3|TRBJ2-1|TRBD1|16
CASCYAGTGGYNEQFF
TGTGCCAGCTGCTATGCCGGGACAGGGGGCTACAATGAGCAGTTCTTC
>few|TRBV12-3/TRBV12-4|TRBJ1-5|.|14
CASSFERVDQPQHF
TGTGCCAGCAGTTTCGAAAGGGTTGATCAGCCCCAGCATTTT
>.|TRBV7-9|TRBJ2-3|TRBD2|15
CASSPKNSGRTTQYF
TGTGCCAGCAGCCCCAAGAACAGCGGGAGAACCACGCAGTATTTT
>many|TRBV27|TRBJ2-7|.|13
CASSLSASYEQYF
TGTGCCAGCAGTTTATCGGCCTCCTACGAGCAGTACTTC
>many|TRBV5-1|TRBJ1-2|TRBD1|14
CASSPGQGAMGYTF
TGCGCCAGCAGCCCTGGACAGGGGGCCATGGGCTACACCTTC
>many|TRBV12-3/TRBV12-4|TRBJ2-7|.|13
CASATLGPNEQYF
TGTGCCAGCGCCACCCTTGGACCGAACGAGCAGTACTTC
>.|TRBV20-1|TRBJ1-6|.|15
CSARDGDQYNSPLHF
TGCAGTGCTAGAGATGGAGACCAGTATAATTCACCCCTCCACTTT
>few|TRBV10-3|TRBJ1-5|.|16
CAISELQADSNQPQHF
TGTGCCATCAGTGAATTGCAGGCGGATAGCAATCAGCCCCAGCATTTT
>many|TRBV6-2/TRBV6-3|TRBJ2-3|.|15
CASSTAERSTDTQYF
TGTGCCAGCAGTACAGCGGAGAGGAGCACAGATACGCAGTATTTT
>.|TRBV28|TRBJ1-5|.|19
CASSLTGGQGIYSNQPQHF
TGTGCCAGCAGTTTAACGGGGGGCCAGGGAATTTATAGCAATCAGCCCCAGCATTTT
>many|TRBV6-6|TRBJ1-4|.|14
CASSLDRLDEKLFF
TGTGCCAGCAGCCTTGACAGGTTGGACGAAAAACTGTTTTTT
>many|TRBV6-2/TRBV6-3|TRBJ2-7|TRBD2|14
CASSYSGTSYEQYF
TGTGCCAGCAGTTACTCCGGGACTAGCTACGAGCAGTACTTC
>.|TRBV6-6|TRBJ2-5|.|14
CASSYNRLQETQYF
TGTGCCAGCAGTTACAACAGGCTGCAAGAGACCCAGTACTTC
>few|TRBV20-1|TRBJ2-3|.|14
CSARDMYPTDTQYF
TGCAGTGCTCGGGACATGTACCCCACAGATACGCAGTATTTT
>many|TRBV7-9|TRBJ1-1|.|14
CASTGTGANTEAFF
TGTGCCAGCACCGGAACCGGGGCGAACACTGAAGCTTTCTTT
>many|TRBV21-1|TRBJ1-6|.|16
CASSKGRQSYNSPLHF
TGTGCCAGCAGCAAAGGGAGACAGTCCTATAATTCACCCCTCCACTTT
>many|TRBV12-3/TRBV12-4|TRBJ1-1|TRBD1|16
CASSFGTGVTNTEAFF
TGTGCCAGCAGTTTTGGAACAGGGGTTACGAACACTGAAGCTTTCTTT
>.|TRBV20-1|TRBJ2-3|.|15
CSARDLWRATDTQYF
TGCAGTGCTAGAGATCTGTGGAGGGCTACAGATACGCAGTATTTT
>.|TRBV6-1|TRBJ1-1|.|13
CASSVRRNTEAFF
TGTGCCAGCAGTGTAAGGAGGAACACTGAAGCTTTCTTT
>many|TRBV5-1|TRBJ2-3|.|15
CASSLVQGPTDTQYF
TGCGCCAGCAGCTTGGTCCAGGGCCCAACAGATACGCAGTATTTT
>.|TRBV5-1|TRBJ2-3|TRBD2|16
CASSSEGLPGGDTQYF
TGCGCCAGCAGCTCTGAGGGACTACCGGGGGGAGATACGCAGTATTTT
>many|TRBV6-2/TRBV6-3|TRBJ2-1|TRBD2|15
CASVLGTSAYNEQFF
TGTGCCAGCGTGTTGGGGACTAGCGCGTACAATGAGCAGTTCTTC
>few|TRBV10-1|TRBJ2-4|TRBD2|18
CASSESRTAGEGKNIQYF
TGCGCCAGCAGTGAGTCGAGAACGGCGGGAGAGGGCAAAAACATTCAGTACTTC